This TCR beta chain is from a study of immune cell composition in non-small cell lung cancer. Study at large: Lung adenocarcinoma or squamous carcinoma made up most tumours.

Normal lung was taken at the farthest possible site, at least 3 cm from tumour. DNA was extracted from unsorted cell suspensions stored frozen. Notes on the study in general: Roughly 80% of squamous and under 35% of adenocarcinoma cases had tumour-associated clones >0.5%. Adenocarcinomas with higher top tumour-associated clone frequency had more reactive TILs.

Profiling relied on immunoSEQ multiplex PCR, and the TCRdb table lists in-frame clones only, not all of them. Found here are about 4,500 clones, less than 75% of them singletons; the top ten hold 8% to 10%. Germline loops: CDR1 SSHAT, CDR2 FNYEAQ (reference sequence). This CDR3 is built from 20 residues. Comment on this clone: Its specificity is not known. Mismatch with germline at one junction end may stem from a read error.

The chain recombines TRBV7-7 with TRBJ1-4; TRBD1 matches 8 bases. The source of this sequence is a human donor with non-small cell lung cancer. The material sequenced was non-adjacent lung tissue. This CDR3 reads CASRRGGDRLLAEANEKLFF. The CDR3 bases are TGTGCTAGCAGACGGGGCGGGGACAGGCTACTTGCAGAGGCTAATGAAAAACTGTTTTTT.